The clone carrying this TCR beta chain was counted only a few times. Antigen specificity is unknown. This sample is part of a study of beta chain features in type 1 diabetes. Investigators reverse transcribed all isolated RNA, so they sequenced expressed TCRB transcripts. Assay: immunoSEQ multiplex PCR; the TCRdb copy retains only in-frame clones and omits some. The data show approximately 70,000 clones, around 49% seen once. General study findings and limits: Shorter TCRB CDR3s, moderately but significantly so, were found in Type 1 diabetes patients in all four CD4+ subsets.

The germline V gene has CDR1 SGHNT and CDR2 YYREEE (reference sequence). V lost 0 bases to trimming and J lost 4 bases, with 13 bases between them. CDR3 length equals 16 residues. Input material: central memory CD4+ T cells from blood. The chain couples TRBV5-4 to TRBJ2-2, with TRBD2 as a possible D gene (5 bases). This receptor was identified in a man aged 25-40 years with type 1 diabetes. CDR3 bases: TGTGCCAGCAGCTTGGCTGGGAGCGCGGGCACCGGGGAGCTGTTTTTT. This translates into CASSLAGSAGTGELFF.